This T cell receptor (beta chain) was identified in a study of blood T cell repertoires in COVID-19. Each participant's cohort was designated according to participant-reported clinical history. Sequenced by immunoSEQ multiplex PCR; TCRdb stores in-frame clones only, minus some. This table holds 150,000 to 200,000 clones, 65% to 80% found once. Germline CDR1 and CDR2: SEHNR and FQNEAQ (reference sequence). The CDR3 covers 19 residues. Trimming took 3 bases from V and 3 from J, leaving 25 bases between them. Input material: PBMCs or T cells enriched from blood (not recorded which). V usage is TRBV7-9 and J usage is TRBJ2-3; D gene uncertain. The origin of this receptor is a woman in her forties or fifties with acute COVID-19. The chain's CDR3 is CASSFPSTSPEDSTDTQYF. The CDR3 DNA follows: TGTGCCAGCAGCTTCCCCTCTACCTCCCCCGAAGACTCAACAGATACGCAGTATTTT.